Here is one TCR beta chain with its context. Its specificity is unknown. This entry is derived from a study of siplizumab effects on memory and regulatory T cells. Unstimulated TEMRA, naive, memory and effector memory subsets were sequenced in three donor pairs. Trimming cost V 3 bases and J 2 bases, with 10 bases left between them. Per the germline V gene, CDR1 is LNHDA and CDR2 is SQIVND (reference sequence). CDR3 length: 14 amino acids. Overall study findings and caveats: Alloreactive sequences traceable to unstimulated CD4+ memory cells were significantly reduced by siplizumab. Unstimulated subsets contained matches for only a minor fraction of alloreactive clones. Memory cells seemed less diverse than naive T cells, which also seemed major contributors to the alloresponse.

Repertoires were generated with immunoSEQ multiplex PCR, while TCRdb's copy carries only in-frame clones and drops some. The table records about 62,000 clones, 70% to 80% of them present only once. The chain carries TRBV19 and TRBJ2-5, with D possibly being TRBD1 (6 bases). The receptor comes from a human donor in good health. The sample comprised memory CD4+ T cells sorted from blood. CDR3 sequence: CASSMGHRQETQYF. The DNA of the CDR3 is TGTGCCAGTAGTATGGGACACCGGCAAGAGACCCAGTACTTC. The variable domain in full, completed from reference TRBV19 and TRBJ2-5, reads DGGITQSPKYLFRKEGQNVTLSCEQNLNHDAMYWYRQDPGQGLRLIYYSQIVNDFQKGDIAEGYSVSREKKESFPLTVTSAQKNPTAFYLCASSMGHRQETQYFGPGTRLLVL.